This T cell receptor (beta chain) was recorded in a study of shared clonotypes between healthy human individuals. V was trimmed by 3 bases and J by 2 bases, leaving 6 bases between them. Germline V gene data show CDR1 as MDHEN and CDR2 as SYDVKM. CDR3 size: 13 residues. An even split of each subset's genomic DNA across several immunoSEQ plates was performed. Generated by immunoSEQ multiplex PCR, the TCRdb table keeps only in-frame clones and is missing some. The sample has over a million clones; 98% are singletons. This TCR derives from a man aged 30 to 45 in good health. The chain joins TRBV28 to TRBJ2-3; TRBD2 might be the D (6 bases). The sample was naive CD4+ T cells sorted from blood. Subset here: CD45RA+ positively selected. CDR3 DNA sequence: TGTGCCAGCAGTTTGCGGGACACAGATACGCAGTATTTT. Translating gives CASSLRDTDTQYF.